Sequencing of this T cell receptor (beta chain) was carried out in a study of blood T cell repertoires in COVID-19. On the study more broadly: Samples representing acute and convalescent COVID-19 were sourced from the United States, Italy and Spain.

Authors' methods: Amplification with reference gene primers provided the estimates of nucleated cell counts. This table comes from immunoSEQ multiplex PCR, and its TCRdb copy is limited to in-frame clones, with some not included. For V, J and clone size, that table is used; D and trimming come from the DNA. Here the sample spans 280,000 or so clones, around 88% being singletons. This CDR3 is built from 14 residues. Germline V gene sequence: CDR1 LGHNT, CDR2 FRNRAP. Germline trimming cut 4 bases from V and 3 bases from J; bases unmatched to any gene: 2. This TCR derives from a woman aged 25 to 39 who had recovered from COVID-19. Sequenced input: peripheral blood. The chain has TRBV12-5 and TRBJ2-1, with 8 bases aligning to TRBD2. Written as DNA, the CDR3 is TGTGCTAGTGGTTCTAGCGGGCTCTACAATGAGCAGTTCTTC. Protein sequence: CASGSSGLYNEQFF. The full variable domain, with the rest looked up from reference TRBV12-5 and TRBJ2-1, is DARVTQTPRHKVTEMGQEVTMRCQPILGHNTVFWYRQTMMQGLELLAYFRNRAPLDDSGMPKDRFSAEMPDATLATLKIQPSEPRDSAVYFCASGSSGLYNEQFFGPGTRLTVL.